There are a few counts of the clone carrying this T cell receptor (beta chain). The antigen is not known. These data belong to a study of post-analysis software for immune sequencing data. cDNA libraries for TCR beta contained unique molecular identifiers. TCRdb recomputed calls from the PCR reads with MiXCR, one row per CDR3 protein. The table lists about 540,000 distinct CDR3 sequences, 34% of them singletons. Findings and limits, study-wide: Controls had lower frequencies than patients of four or five TRBV segments, which included TRBV5-6, TRBV5-1 and TRBV20-1.

The CDR3 has 15 residues. V lost 7 bases to trimming and J lost 4 bases, with 17 bases between them. The TCR sequence derives from a girl aged 2-17 years with multiple sclerosis. The sample was blood. The chain carries TRBV12-3 or TRBV12-4 and TRBJ2-1; TRBD2 might be the D (7 bases). The CDR3 DNA is TGTGCCAGCACCCCTTGGGGGGGGGCATACAATGAGCAGTTCTTC. The encoded protein is CASTPWGGAYNEQFF.